One sample yielded the 5 T cell receptor beta chains listed below, sequenced in a study of blood T cell repertoires in COVID-19. Only in-frame clones appear in the TCRdb table, and some are missing; sequencing was by immunoSEQ multiplex PCR. The sample yields about 150,000 clones, roughly 80% seen once. The sequenced material came from PBMCs or T cells enriched from blood (not recorded which). Receptors originate from a woman aged 45 to 65 who had recovered from COVID-19.

The chain recombines TRBV28 with TRBJ2-7, with D possibly being TRBD2 (7 bases). Trimming removed 7 bases from V and 7 bases from J, with 20 bases in between. Germline values: CDR1 MDHEN, CDR2 SYDVKM. The CDR3 extends over 14 amino acids. CDR3 nucleotide sequence: TGTGCCAGCACCCTCAACGGGGGGCCGGAAGAGCAGTACGTC. This encodes CASTLNGGPEEQYV.

This chain connects TRBV5-1 to TRBJ2-5; 14 bases align to TRBD2. The CDR3 sequence is 17 residues long. CDR1 is SGHRS and CDR2 is YFSETQ in the germline V gene. V lost 0 bases, J lost 1 base, and 2 bases stayed unmatched. CDR3 sequence (DNA): TGCGCCAGCAGCTTGGGAGGGACTAGCGGGGGCCAAGAGACCCAGTACTTC. Translating it yields CASSLGGTSGGQETQYF.

The V call is TRBV5-1, the J call TRBJ1-2; 7 bases align to TRBD1. Trimming at V came to 1 base and at J to 4 bases, leaving 4 bases not matched to a gene. The CDR3 is made up of 14 amino acids. CDR1 SGHRS and CDR2 YFSETQ come from the germline V gene. The CDR3 nucleotides read TGCGCCAGCAGCTTGACAGGGGACACCTATGGCTACACCTTC. Translation gives CASSLTGDTYGYTF.

V is TRBV28 and J is TRBJ1-5; D uncertain. Germline V gene data show CDR1 as MDHEN and CDR2 as SYDVKM. This CDR3 spans 17 amino acids. Trimming took 4 bases from V and 3 from J, leaving 19 bases between them. The CDR3 protein is CASSSDRRQRNNQPQHF. CDR3 in DNA: TGTGCCAGCAGTTCTGACCGAAGGCAGCGAAACAATCAGCCCCAGCATTTT.

This chain joins TRBV9 and TRBJ1-4; a possible D gene is TRBD1 (5 bases). V was pared by 4 bases and J by 6 bases, with 16 bases between. The germline gives CDR1 SGDLS, CDR2 YYNGEE. This CDR3 has 15 amino acids. This chain's CDR3 is CASSPRGGDHEKLFF. The CDR3 coding sequence is TGTGCCAGCAGCCCCCGCGGGGGGGACCATGAAAAACTGTTTTTT.